The 32 T cell receptor beta chains listed next were all sequenced from one sample in a study of cytomegalovirus exposure and HLA in healthy donors. PCR primers comprised 60 Vbeta and 13 Jbeta primers. Measured with immunoSEQ multiplex PCR; TCRdb has only the in-frame clones, and not every one. This table holds roughly 200,000 clones, more than 65% found once. What was sequenced was PBMCs. All receptors come from a man aged 50 or older in good health and CMV-seronegative.

This rearrangement joins TRBV28 to TRBJ2-6; D unresolved. Germline CDR1 MDHEN, CDR2 SYDVKM. Trimming cost V 2 bases and J 0 bases, with 5 bases left between them. The CDR3 is 15 amino acids. CDR3 loop: CASSLQLSGANVLTF. The CDR3 nucleotides are TGTGCCAGCAGTTTACAACTCTCTGGGGCCAACGTCCTGACTTTC.

The chain combines TRBV5-1 with TRBJ2-2; D is possibly TRBD1 (5 bases). There are 11 residues in the CDR3. V was cut by 2 bases and J by 13 bases, with 9 bases left in between. In germline, CDR1 is SGHRS, CDR2 YFSETQ. CDR3 bases: TGCGCCAGCAGCTTACAGGAAGCGCTGTTTTTT. Its translation: CASSLQEALFF.

This clone was counted a few times. This chain uses TRBV15 with TRBJ2-3; a possible D gene is TRBD2 (6 bases). Looked up from germline, CDR1 is LNHNV and CDR2 is YYDKDF (reference sequence). The CDR3 is 14 residues long. V lost 5 bases, J lost 6 bases, and 15 bases lay in between. The CDR3 coding sequence is TGTGCCACCAGCTCCATCGGGACTCCCGATACGCAGTATTTT. This codes for CATSSIGTPDTQYF.

This chain connects TRBV25-1 to TRBJ2-4; TRBD1 matches at 10 bases. The CDR3 length is 16 residues. Germline-derived CDR1 and CDR2 are MGHDK and SYGVNS. V lost 5 bases, J lost 8 bases, and 12 bases stayed unmatched. The CDR3 region has the DNA TGTGCCAGCAGTCGCCTGGTCGGGACAGGGGTGGACATTCAGTACTTC. It codes for CASSRLVGTGVDIQYF. The complete variable domain, with remaining parts taken from reference TRBV25-1 and TRBJ2-4, reads EADIYQTPRYLVIGTGKKITLECSQTMGHDKMYWYQQDPGMELHLIHYSYGVNSTEKGDLSSESTVSRIRTEHFPLTLESARPSHTSQYLCASSRLVGTGVDIQYFGAGTRLSVL.

V and J are TRBV11-2 and TRBJ2-2, with 12 bases matching TRBD2. The CDR3 is 19 amino acids. Germline V CDR1 and CDR2: SGHAT, FQNNGV. V trimming: 5 bases; J trimming: 8 bases; junction bases outside the gene matches: 18. As DNA, the CDR3 is TGTGCCAGCAGCAAGGGGTGGAGAGGACTAGCGGGATACTCGGGGGAGCTGTTTTTT. Translated, it gives CASSKGWRGLAGYSGELFF.

The J gene is TRBJ1-2, the V gene TRBV5-1; tentatively, D is TRBD1 (5 bases). The CDR3 extends over 17 amino acids. V lost 4 bases and J 4 bases, leaving 23 bases between the germline ends. Germline-derived CDR1 and CDR2 are SGHRS and YFSETQ. The CDR3 nucleotides read TGCGCCAGCAGCAACTCCGGAGCGGGACGCCTCCTCTATGGCTACACCTTC. Its translation is CASSNSGAGRLLYGYTF.

V and J are TRBV19 and TRBJ1-1; D call uncertain. This CDR3 region has 15 residues. The germline V gene encodes CDR1 LNHDA and CDR2 SQIVND (reference sequence). Trimming took off 1 base at V and 1 base at J, with 10 bases between the two ends. The CDR3 here is CASSIGALRNTEAFF. CDR3 nucleotide sequence: TGTGCCAGTAGTATAGGTGCCCTTAGGAACACTGAAGCTTTCTTT.

V gene TRBV29-1 combines with J gene TRBJ1-3; 11 bases fit TRBD1. The CDR3 totals 13 residues. Germline CDR1 reads SQVTM; CDR2 reads ANQGSEA. J lost 4 bases, V lost 4 bases, and 0 bases had no gene match. The CDR3 protein is CSVGTGGGNTIYF. CDR3 nucleotides: TGCAGCGTTGGGACAGGGGGCGGAAACACCATATATTTT.

The chain is built from TRBV7-6 and TRBJ1-5, with D unclear. This CDR3 is 15 amino acids long. The germline gives CDR1 SGHVS, CDR2 FNYEAQ. Between the trimmed V and J ends, which lost 4 bases and 0 bases, there was a span of 10 bases. CDR3 bases: TGTGCCAGCAGCTCTGAGACATATAGCAATCAGCCCCAGCATTTT. As protein: CASSSETYSNQPQHF.

The chain recombines TRBV5-1 with TRBJ2-7; 10 bases map to TRBD1. V was clipped by 3 bases and J by 4 bases; unmatched bases: 7. The CDR3 spans 15 residues. The germline V gene encodes CDR1 SGHRS and CDR2 YFSETQ. The CDR3 protein is CASSSGGTGDYEQYF. The DNA for the CDR3 is TGCGCCAGCAGCTCGGGGGGGACAGGGGATTACGAGCAGTACTTC.

The rearrangement joins TRBV7-9 to TRBJ2-7, with D hard to call. From germline, CDR1 is SEHNR and CDR2 FQNEAQ (reference sequence). There are 12 residues in the CDR3. V was trimmed by 5 bases and J by 4 bases, leaving 9 bases between them. CDR3 sequence: CASSPDTYEQYF. CDR3 coding DNA: TGTGCCAGCAGCCCAGACACGTACGAGCAGTACTTC.

The chain couples TRBV6-6 to TRBJ2-1; TRBD2 might be the D (5 bases). CDR3 length: 11 residues. The V gene lost 6 bases and the J gene lost 8 bases, with 8 bases spanning the gap. Germline-derived CDR1 and CDR2 are MNHNY and SVGAGI (reference sequence). CDR3 sequence (DNA): TGTGCCAGCAGGGAGAGGGATGAGCAGTTCTTC. Translated, it gives CASRERDEQFF.

Comments on this clone: A junction end diverges from the germline sequence, so it may reflect a read error. The V gene is TRBV7-9, the J gene TRBJ2-7, with a tentative D call TRBD2 (6 bases). The CDR3 has 14 amino acids. Germline V gives CDR1 SEHNR, CDR2 FQNEAQ (reference sequence). The CDR3 sequence: CASSYGGGSGPGDF. The CDR3 region has the DNA TGTGCCAGCAGCTATGGAGGAGGGTCGGGGCCTGGAGACTTC.

The chain employs TRBV6-1 and TRBJ2-3; 10 nucleotides match TRBD2. The V and J ends lost 2 bases and 9 bases, in that order; junction bases with no gene match: 14. The CDR3 is made up of 17 amino acids. Germline V gene data show CDR1 as MNHNS and CDR2 as SASEGT. CDR3 sequence (DNA): TGTGCCAGCAGTGAAAGGACTAGCGGTACTCCTGCCGGAACGCAGTATTTT. Translating it yields CASSERTSGTPAGTQYF.

The chain couples TRBV20-1 to TRBJ2-7; D gene unclear. Germline V gives CDR1 DFQATT, CDR2 SNEGSKA (reference sequence). The ends were cut back, 1 base at V and 6 bases at J, with 7 bases in the middle. The CDR3 totals 11 residues. DNA for the CDR3: TGCAGTGCTAGAGTGCCGGGCGAGCAGTACTTC. Amino acids: CSARVPGEQYF.

The rearrangement uses TRBV28 and TRBJ1-2; 8 nucleotides match TRBD1. V dropped 1 base and J dropped 6; count of bases not matched to a gene: 10. The CDR3 totals 16 residues. Germline CDR1 and CDR2: MDHEN and SYDVKM. CDR3 sequence (DNA): TGTGCCAGCAGTTTATTCGGCAGGGGGCCCACTAATGGCTACACCTTC. Translating gives CASSLFGRGPTNGYTF.

The chain joins TRBV6-5 to TRBJ2-7, with 11 bases lining up with TRBD1. This CDR3 is 15 amino acids long. Per germline, CDR1 MNHEY and CDR2 SVGAGI. Trimming at V came to 4 bases and at J to 2 bases, leaving 4 bases not matched to a gene. CDR3 residues: CASSSGTGGPYEQYF. The CDR3 coding sequence is TGTGCCAGCAGTTCCGGGACAGGGGGGCCCTACGAGCAGTACTTC.

The CDR3 loop is CASSLGSFGRAETQYF. The CDR3 DNA reads as TGCGCCAGCAGCTTGGGGTCTTTTGGGAGGGCCGAGACCCAGTACTTC. This chain uses TRBV5-1 with TRBJ2-5; 7 nucleotides line up with TRBD2. The junction had 10 bases not matched to a gene; V was cut back by 0 bases and J by 5 bases. The CDR3 loop spans 16 amino acids. From germline, CDR1 is SGHRS and CDR2 YFSETQ. The full variable domain, rest sourced from reference TRBV5-1 and TRBJ2-5, is KAGVTQTPRYLIKTRGQQVTLSCSPISGHRSVSWYQQTPGQGLQFLFEYFSETQRNKGNFPGRFSGRQFSNSRSEMNVSTLELGDSALYLCASSLGSFGRAETQYFGPGTRLLVL.

This clone was found many times. The rearrangement uses TRBV5-4 and TRBJ1-1; no clear D gene. Trimming shortened V by 1 base and J by 1 base, and 5 bases separated the two germline ends. The CDR3 has 13 residues. CDR1 SGHNT and CDR2 YYREEE come from the germline V gene (reference sequence). The CDR3 nucleotides are TGTGCCAGCAGCTTGCAGGAGAACACTGAAGCTTTCTTT. Translating gives CASSLQENTEAFF.

The chain links TRBV5-1 to TRBJ1-5, with D perhaps TRBD1 (5 bases). The CDR3 runs to 15 residues. Trimming took 1 base from V and 0 from J, leaving 8 bases between them. Germline V gives CDR1 SGHRS, CDR2 YFSETQ. The CDR3 DNA reads as TGCGCCAGCAGCTTGTCGGGGGATAGCAATCAGCCCCAGCATTTT. It encodes CASSLSGDSNQPQHF. The entire variable domain, with the rest obtained from reference TRBV5-1 and TRBJ1-5, is as follows: KAGVTQTPRYLIKTRGQQVTLSCSPISGHRSVSWYQQTPGQGLQFLFEYFSETQRNKGNFPGRFSGRQFSNSRSEMNVSTLELGDSALYLCASSLSGDSNQPQHFGDGTRLSIL.

The V and J genes are TRBV6-1 and TRBJ2-2; D is uncertain. The V end was cut by 4 bases, the J end by 4 bases, with 10 bases between. The CDR3 is 14 amino acids. Looked up from germline, CDR1 is MNHNS and CDR2 is SASEGT. The CDR3 DNA follows: TGTGCCAGCAGTGGTTCAACAATCACCGGGGAGCTGTTTTTT. It codes for CASSGSTITGELFF.

This rearrangement joins TRBV18 to TRBJ1-5; 9 nucleotides agree with TRBD1. Germline V CDR1 and CDR2: KGHSH, LQKENI. V was clipped by 5 bases and J by 4 bases; unmatched bases: 6. This CDR3 has 15 amino acids. This chain's CDR3 is CASSEQGAFNQPQHF. The CDR3 coding sequence is TGTGCCAGCTCAGAACAGGGGGCATTTAATCAGCCCCAGCATTTT.

V usage is TRBV30 and J usage is TRBJ2-7; TRBD2 matches at 8 bases. J was trimmed by 6 bases and V by 4 bases; bases with no gene match: 11. This CDR3 is 14 amino acids long. CDR1 and CDR2 from the germline V gene are GTSNPN and SVGIG (reference sequence). As DNA, the CDR3 is TGTGCCTGGACCAAGGCGGCGGGAGGAGTCGAGCAGTACTTC. Translated: CAWTKAAGGVEQYF.

The rearrangement links TRBV11-3 to TRBJ2-2; D unclear. The CDR3 is 13 amino acids. The V gene's germline CDR1 is SGHNT and CDR2 YENEEA. V dropped 5 bases and J dropped 5 bases, with 9 bases sitting between them. The CDR3 DNA reads as TGTGCCAGCAGCCGCCGAGATACCGGGGAGCTGTTTTTT. Translating gives CASSRRDTGELFF. The variable domain in full, with the rest retrieved from reference TRBV11-3 and TRBJ2-2, is EAGVVQSPRYKIIEKKQPVAFWCNPISGHNTLYWYLQNLGQGPELLIRYENEEAVDDSQLPKDRFSAERLKGVDSTLKIQPAELGDSAVYLCASSRRDTGELFFGEGSRLTVL.

This chain connects TRBV28 to TRBJ2-7; tentatively, D is TRBD2 (7 bases). The CDR3 length is 13 residues. Trimming removed 9 bases from V and 7 bases from J, with 19 bases in between. CDR1 is MDHEN, CDR2 SYDVKM, per germline. The CDR3 region has the DNA TGTGCCAGTGGGGGGGGCAGGGGAGGAGAGCAGTACTTC. As protein: CASGGGRGGEQYF.

The rearrangement links TRBV2 to TRBJ1-2; 7 positions match TRBD1. V shed 4 bases, J shed 5 bases, and the junction held 19 bases outside the gene matches. In germline, CDR1 is SNHLY, CDR2 FYNNEI. This CDR3 is 18 amino acids long. CDR3: CASSGEDRENSYGYGYTF. In DNA, the CDR3 is TGTGCCAGCAGTGGGGAAGACAGGGAGAACTCCTACGGGTATGGCTACACCTTC.

V usage is TRBV5-6 and J usage is TRBJ2-1, with 7 positions matching TRBD2. V dropped 3 bases and J dropped 0; count of bases not matched to a gene: 6. This CDR3 contains 16 residues. CDR1 SGHDT and CDR2 YYEEEE come from the germline V gene. The CDR3, as DNA: TGTGCCAGCAGCTCCCTTGGCGGGGGCTCCTACAATGAGCAGTTCTTC. It specifies CASSSLGGGSYNEQFF.

The chain links TRBV5-1 to TRBJ2-1, with D possibly TRBD2 on 7 matching bases. The CDR3 totals 14 residues. Trimming shortened V by 2 bases and J by 6 bases, and 12 bases separated the two germline ends. In germline, CDR1 is SGHRS, CDR2 YFSETQ. DNA of the CDR3: TGCGCCAGCAGCTTTATGGCGGGGGCCAATGAGCAGTTCTTC. The encoded protein is CASSFMAGANEQFF.

The chain recombines TRBV5-1 with TRBJ1-2; the match to TRBD1 covers 9 bases. CDR1 and CDR2 (germline): SGHRS, YFSETQ. Trimming at V came to 4 bases and at J to 4 bases, leaving 5 bases not matched to a gene. The CDR3 sequence is 14 residues long. For the CDR3, the DNA is TGCGCCAGCAGCCACGGGACAGGGATCTATGGCTACACCTTC. Amino acids: CASSHGTGIYGYTF. The whole variable domain, filled in from reference TRBV5-1 and TRBJ1-2, reads KAGVTQTPRYLIKTRGQQVTLSCSPISGHRSVSWYQQTPGQGLQFLFEYFSETQRNKGNFPGRFSGRQFSNSRSEMNVSTLELGDSALYLCASSHGTGIYGYTFGSGTRLTVV.

The chain joins TRBV14 to TRBJ1-1; TRBD1 aligns across 7 bases. The CDR3 consists of 17 residues. The germline V gene encodes CDR1 SGHDN and CDR2 FVKESK. V dropped 1 base and J dropped 1; count of bases not matched to a gene: 9. CDR3 loop: CASSQVGTVTANTEAFF. Here the CDR3 DNA reads TGTGCCAGCAGCCAAGTTGGGACAGTGACGGCGAACACTGAAGCTTTCTTT.

This clone was observed a handful of times. This chain connects TRBV6-1 to TRBJ2-3, with TRBD2 matching over 10 bases. V lost 4 bases to trimming and J lost 3 bases; unmatched junction nucleotides: 10. The CDR3 sequence is 17 residues long. Germline CDR1 reads MNHNS; CDR2 reads SASEGT. CDR3 nucleotide sequence: TGTGCCAGCAGTGGGACTAGCGGAATACGGCTGACAGATACGCAGTATTTT. Its translation is CASSGTSGIRLTDTQYF.

V gene TRBV6-5 combines with J gene TRBJ1-2; TRBD1 aligns across 11 bases. Trimming cost V 4 bases and J 4 bases; bases outside gene matches: 5. The CDR3 spans 15 residues. Germline V gene data show CDR1 as MNHEY and CDR2 as SVGAGI. CDR3 in DNA: TGTGCCAGCAGTTTTGACGGGACAGGGGGCTATGGCTACACCTTC. Translation gives CASSFDGTGGYGYTF.